These 28 T cell receptor beta chains were all obtained from the same sample, sequenced in a study of cytomegalovirus exposure and HLA in healthy donors. This PCR relied on a set of 60 Vbeta primers and 13 Jbeta primers. The repertoire was sequenced with immunoSEQ multiplex PCR; TCRdb's copy has only in-frame clones and lacks some. The sample lists 200,000 or so clones, roughly 80% occurring once. Source material: PBMCs. The origin of the receptors is a man aged 40-50 years in good health and CMV-seronegative.

The CDR3, as DNA: TGTGCCAGCAGACAACAGGGGGAGTGGGAGACCCAGTACTTC. The encoded protein is CASRQQGEWETQYF. The chain recombines TRBV28 with TRBJ2-5, with 8 bases fitting TRBD1. The germline V gene has CDR1 MDHEN and CDR2 SYDVKM. With 6 bases clipped from V and 5 bases from J, the junction kept 8 bases outside the gene matches. This CDR3 region has 14 residues.

The chain links TRBV15 to TRBJ2-1; 9 bases agree with TRBD2. V shed 7 bases and J 9 bases; nucleotides not matched to a gene: 7. Germline V CDR1 and CDR2: LNHNV, YYDKDF (reference sequence). The CDR3 runs to 13 residues. The CDR3 region has the DNA TGTGCCACCACTGCAGCGGGAGGAAGTGAGCAGTTCTTC. Residues: CATTAAGGSEQFF.

The gene calls are TRBV6-5 and TRBJ1-1; 7 positions match TRBD1. Germline V gene data show CDR1 as MNHEY and CDR2 as SVGAGI. Trimming removed 6 bases from V and 5 bases from J; junction bases left unmatched: 3. This CDR3 has 12 amino acids. The CDR3 is CASSHRGTEAFF. The CDR3 DNA is TGTGCCAGCAGCCACAGGGGAACTGAAGCTTTCTTT.

The table lists this clone with a few counts. This rearrangement joins TRBV6-5 to TRBJ2-5, with D possibly TRBD1 on 7 matching bases. The CDR3 spans 15 residues. V was shortened by 6 bases and J by 0 bases, with 14 bases between the two germline ends. Looked up from germline, CDR1 is MNHEY and CDR2 is SVGAGI. For the CDR3, the DNA is TGTGCCAGCAGCGGGGGACAGACTTACCAAGAGACCCAGTACTTC. This sequence encodes CASSGGQTYQETQYF.

This clone was picked up one time. V usage is TRBV13 and J usage is TRBJ2-5; TRBD1 agrees at 9 bases. The V and J ends lost 8 bases and 5 bases, in that order; junction bases with no gene match: 9. The CDR3 is 14 residues long. In germline, CDR1 is PRHDT, CDR2 FYEKMQ (reference sequence). The CDR3 is CASFDRGRAETQYF. In DNA, the CDR3 is TGTGCCAGCTTCGACAGGGGGAGGGCGGAGACCCAGTACTTC.

This chain joins TRBV4-3 and TRBJ1-6, with D perhaps TRBD1 (5 bases). The CDR3 runs to 16 residues. The germline V gene encodes CDR1 LGHNA and CDR2 YSLEER. V lost 1 base, J lost 7 bases, and 14 bases lay in between. The CDR3 bases are TGCGCCAGCAGCCAAGGGGAGGGGCTTAACAATTCACCCCTCCACTTT. It specifies CASSQGEGLNNSPLHF.

This chain links TRBV10-3 with TRBJ1-2, with D hard to call. The germline V gene has CDR1 ENHRY and CDR2 SYGVKD. This CDR3 region has 14 residues. V lost 3 bases, J lost 3 bases, and 11 bases lay in between. CDR3 DNA sequence: TGTGCCATCAGTGATCGGGAAGAACACTATGGCTACACCTTC. It translates to CAISDREEHYGYTF.

The chain employs TRBV7-9 and TRBJ2-1; 16 bases match TRBD2. There are 17 residues in the CDR3. The junction had 5 bases not matched to a gene; V was cut back by 1 base and J by 8 bases. Germline V gene lookup returns CDR1 SEHNR and CDR2 FQNEAQ (reference sequence). The CDR3, as DNA: TGTGCCAGCAGCTTAGAATTGGGACTAGCGGGAGGGGATGAGCAGTTCTTC. This gives the protein CASSLELGLAGGDEQFF. The variable domain in full, completed from reference TRBV7-9 and TRBJ2-1, reads DTGVSQNPRHKITKRGQNVTFRCDPISEHNRLYWYRQTLGQGPEFLTYFQNEAQLEKSRLLSDRFSAERPKGSFSTLEIQRTEQGDSAMYLCASSLELGLAGGDEQFFGPGTRLTVL.

In DNA form, the CDR3 reads TGTGCCAGCAGCGTAGTGGCGGGAGAGGGAAATGAGCAGTTCTTC. Translating it yields CASSVVAGEGNEQFF. The chain uses TRBV9 and TRBJ2-1, with 7 bases that match TRBD2. The CDR3 runs to 15 residues. Germline CDR1 reads SGDLS; CDR2 reads YYNGEE. V lost 0 bases, J lost 7 bases, and 7 bases stayed unmatched.

This clone has more than one count but fewer than ten. This chain uses TRBV19 with TRBJ2-5; D ambiguous. CDR1 and CDR2 from the germline V gene are LNHDA and SQIVND (reference sequence). The V gene lost 6 bases and the J gene lost 2 bases, with 13 bases spanning the gap. The CDR3 extends over 14 amino acids. CDR3 sequence: CASSQQSGQETQYF. The CDR3 region has the DNA TGTGCCAGTAGCCAACAATCGGGTCAAGAGACCCAGTACTTC.

This clone was recorded once. V usage is TRBV9 and J usage is TRBJ1-2; D uncertain. Trimming pared 0 bases from V and 3 bases from J, leaving 12 bases between. CDR1 SGDLS and CDR2 YYNGEE come from the germline V gene. The CDR3 is 15 residues long. The DNA for the CDR3 is TGTGCCAGCAGCGTAGTCAGGCAGGATGACTATGGCTACACCTTC. Its translation is CASSVVRQDDYGYTF.

This chain connects TRBV11-3 to TRBJ1-1, with D hard to call. CDR3 length: 13 amino acids. Germline V gene lookup returns CDR1 SGHNT and CDR2 YENEEA. The V gene lost 1 base and the J gene lost 5 bases, with 8 bases spanning the gap. The CDR3 region has the DNA TGTGCCAGCAGCTTAGCACCGCGAACTGAAGCTTTCTTT. Translating gives CASSLAPRTEAFF. The whole variable domain, remainder taken from reference TRBV11-3 and TRBJ1-1, is EAGVVQSPRYKIIEKKQPVAFWCNPISGHNTLYWYLQNLGQGPELLIRYENEEAVDDSQLPKDRFSAERLKGVDSTLKIQPAELGDSAVYLCASSLAPRTEAFFGQGTRLTVV.

The chain has TRBV7-2 and TRBJ2-7; TRBD1 matches at 11 bases. The V segment lost 4 bases and the J segment 6 bases; nucleotides outside the gene matches: 5. This CDR3 comprises 14 residues. Germline V gene sequence: CDR1 SGHTA, CDR2 FQGNSA. CDR3 sequence reads: CASSYGQGAVEQYF. Here the CDR3 DNA reads TGTGCCAGCAGCTACGGACAGGGGGCTGTCGAGCAGTACTTC.

A few counts support this clone. The rearrangement uses TRBV19 and TRBJ1-2, with 8 bases lining up with TRBD1. CDR1 is LNHDA, CDR2 SQIVND, per germline (reference sequence). This CDR3 has 14 residues. The V segment lost 5 bases and the J segment 4 bases; nucleotides outside the gene matches: 6. This chain's CDR3 is CASSRGQGSYGYTF. CDR3 coding DNA: TGTGCCAGTAGTCGCGGACAGGGCAGCTATGGCTACACCTTC.

V and J are TRBV29-1 and TRBJ2-3; D remains ambiguous. Germline CDR1 is SQVTM and CDR2 is ANQGSEA. V lost 4 bases, J lost 1 base, and 6 bases lay in between. The length of the CDR3 is 12 residues. The CDR3 nucleotides are TGCAGCGTTGGCGAGGGCACAGATACGCAGTATTTT. Its protein is CSVGEGTDTQYF.

In regard to this clone: Compared with germline, one end of the junction differs, possibly owing to a read error. The chain is built from TRBV7-9 and TRBJ2-7; D gene unclear. CDR1 is SEHNR and CDR2 is FQNEAQ in the germline V gene (reference sequence). The length of the CDR3 is 16 residues. The CDR3 sequence: CSSIPPGLLSPYEQYF. The CDR3 coding sequence is TGTTCCAGCATACCCCCCGGCCTACTATCCCCCTACGAGCAGTACTTC.

A remark on this clone: The junction departs from germline at one end; a sequencing error may be responsible. This chain connects TRBV7-9 to TRBJ2-7; a weak D match, TRBD1 (6 bases). Germline V gene sequence: CDR1 SEHNR, CDR2 FQNEAQ (reference sequence). This CDR3 is 14 amino acids long. The CDR3 DNA follows: TGTTCCAGCAGCTTAGACCCAGGGGACTACGAGCAGTACTTC. Residues: CSSSLDPGDYEQYF. Filled out from reference TRBV7-9 and TRBJ2-7, the complete variable domain reads DTGVSQNPRHKITKRGQNVTFRCDPISEHNRLYWYRQTLGQGPEFLTYFQNEAQLEKSRLLSDRFSAERPKGSFSTLEIQRTEQGDSAMYLCSSSLDPGDYEQYFGPGTRLTVT.

The chain links TRBV4-1 to TRBJ1-2, with 12 bases lining up with TRBD1. The CDR3 consists of 17 residues. CDR1 is MGHRA, CDR2 YSYEKL, per germline. The V gene end was trimmed by 0 bases and the J gene end by 7 bases; junction bases not matched to a gene: 9. The CDR3 region has the DNA TGCGCCAGCAGCCAAGAGGGTACGGGACAGGGGGCAGGTGGCTACACCTTC. Amino acids: CASSQEGTGQGAGGYTF.

The chain links TRBV18 to TRBJ1-1; no reliable D call. Germline V gene lookup returns CDR1 KGHSH and CDR2 LQKENI. The CDR3 is made up of 15 amino acids. V was shortened by 6 bases and J by 0 bases, with 14 bases between the two germline ends. The CDR3 here is CASSGAAVMNTEAFF. CDR3 in DNA: TGTGCCAGCTCTGGTGCGGCAGTTATGAACACTGAAGCTTTCTTT. Complete variable domain (other parts from reference TRBV18 and TRBJ1-1): NAGVMQNPRHLVRRRGQEARLRCSPMKGHSHVYWYRQLPEEGLKFMVYLQKENIIDESGMPKERFSAEFPKEGPSILRIQQVVRGDSAAYFCASSGAAVMNTEAFFGQGTRLTVV.

Comment on this clone: The same CDR3 arises from other DNA sequences in this sample as well. The chain joins TRBV5-6 to TRBJ1-5; D may be TRBD1 (6 bases). This CDR3 region has 13 residues. Germline CDR1 and CDR2: SGHDT and YYEEEE. V was clipped by 4 bases and J by 4 bases, with 9 bases between them. DNA for the CDR3: TGTGCCAGCAGCATCGGACAGAATCAGCCCCAGCATTTT. This translates into CASSIGQNQPQHF.

The chain combines TRBV10-3 with TRBJ1-6; weak D call: TRBD1 (5 bases). The CDR3 extends over 14 amino acids. Germline values: CDR1 ENHRY, CDR2 SYGVKD. V gave up 2 bases and J gave up 9 bases, with 11 bases separating them. As DNA, the CDR3 is TGTGCCATCAGTGAGGACAGCAGAATTTCACCCCTCCACTTT. Translated: CAISEDSRISPLHF.

J is TRBJ2-7 and V is TRBV29-1, with 8 bases lining up with TRBD1. The trim removed 3 bases at V and 6 bases at J, leaving 7 bases unmatched. The CDR3 covers 13 residues. Germline-derived CDR1 and CDR2 are SQVTM and ANQGSEA. Here the CDR3 reads CSVDLQGASEQYF. The CDR3 DNA follows: TGCAGCGTTGATCTGCAGGGGGCTAGCGAGCAGTACTTC.

V is TRBV6-5 and J is TRBJ1-6; no firm D call. CDR3 length: 13 residues. The germline V gene has CDR1 MNHEY and CDR2 SVGAGI. Trimming took 5 bases from V and 9 from J, leaving 11 bases between them. CDR3 nucleotide sequence: TGTGCCAGCAGTCTCGGGGAGTCTTCACCCCTCCACTTT. Translating it yields CASSLGESSPLHF.

CDR3 loop: CASSQDSGIVNTGELFF. The CDR3 nucleotides are TGCGCCAGCAGCCAAGATTCCGGGATTGTGAACACCGGGGAGCTGTTTTTT. The genes are TRBV4-1 and TRBJ2-2, with D perhaps matching TRBD2 (5 bases). The V end lost 0 bases, the J end lost 1 base, and 12 bases lay between the germline ends. CDR1 and CDR2 from the germline V gene are MGHRA and YSYEKL. The CDR3 is made up of 17 amino acids.

The chain recombines TRBV2 with TRBJ1-4, with 8 bases fitting TRBD1. The CDR3 extends over 15 amino acids. Germline V gene sequence: CDR1 SNHLY, CDR2 FYNNEI. V lost 6 bases to trimming and J lost 5 bases; unmatched junction nucleotides: 8. The CDR3 nucleotides are TGTGCCAGCAGGATACAGGGGGTTATAAATGAAAAACTGTTTTTT. It is translated as CASRIQGVINEKLFF.

This chain uses TRBV7-2 with TRBJ1-1, with a weak D call TRBD1 (5 bases). V was clipped by 4 bases and J by 3 bases, with 9 bases between them. From germline, CDR1 is SGHTA and CDR2 FQGNSA. This CDR3 spans 13 amino acids. The CDR3 here is CASSWGGYTEAFF. CDR3 DNA: TGTGCCAGCAGCTGGGGGGGGTACACTGAAGCTTTCTTT.

The rearrangement joins TRBV4-2 to TRBJ1-5; TRBD1 matches 7 bases. The junction had 13 bases not matched to a gene; V was cut back by 3 bases and J by 5 bases. The CDR3 is 17 residues long. Germline V gene sequence: CDR1 LGHNA, CDR2 YNFKEQ. The CDR3 nucleotides are TGTGCCAGCAGCCAGCTTTCTTACAGGGGAGGTGATCAGCCCCAGCATTTT. Translation: CASSQLSYRGGDQPQHF.

This chain links TRBV15 with TRBJ1-3; maybe TRBD1 (6 bases). The ends were cut back, 5 bases at V and 0 bases at J, with 11 bases in the middle. Germline V CDR1 and CDR2: LNHNV, YYDKDF (reference sequence). CDR3 length: 15 residues. The CDR3 protein is CATSPRDNSGNTIYF. CDR3 coding DNA: TGTGCCACCAGCCCCCGGGACAACTCTGGAAACACCATATATTTT.